The sequence of this T cell receptor beta chain was determined in a study of T cell repertoires in cytomegalovirus infection. Study details: Both CMV infection and a matching HLA type were indicated by public TCR beta signatures.

As regards this clonotype: The antigen remains unidentified.

With 1 base removed from V and 10 bases from J, the gap between germline ends came to 11 bases. This CDR3 is built from 13 residues. Germline V CDR1 and CDR2: SGHVS, FNYEAQ. Overall study results and limits: Identification of carriers of CMV plus the relevant HLA was performed using cumulative public TCR beta family frequency. In two of eight donors, the top clonotype was HLA-C-restricted CMV-specific.

One entry per CDR3 protein results from TCRdb running MiXCR on the reads. The top ten hold approximately 26% of the sample, which has about 180,000 distinct CDR3 sequences, roughly 17% seen once. The clonotype originates from a human donor in good health (CMV status not recorded). Some clones in this sample may be carry-over from other donors' samples. Source material: CD8+ T cells from PBMCs. The chain has TRBV7-6 and TRBJ2-1; D remains ambiguous. The CDR3 here is CASSLDVVREQFF. The CDR3, as DNA: TGTGCCAGCAGCTTAGATGTAGTTAGGGAGCAGTTCTTC.